The 25 T cell receptor beta chains given below trace back to one sample, sequenced in a study of T cell responses to AZD1222 COVID-19 vaccine. The repertoire was sequenced with immunoSEQ multiplex PCR; TCRdb's copy has only in-frame clones and lacks some. The sample shows under 150,000 clones, 85% to 95% of them seen only once. The input for sequencing was peripheral blood, taken on day 0 of AZD1222 vaccination. The source is an adult in good health.

The rearrangement links TRBV28 to TRBJ1-4, with D possibly matching TRBD1 (6 bases). This CDR3 has 17 amino acids. V gave up 4 bases and J gave up 8 bases, with 23 bases separating them. The V gene's germline CDR1 is MDHEN and CDR2 SYDVKM. The CDR3 DNA reads TGTGCCAGCAGTTCCCGTTCCCAACAGGGACCCCGGGAAAAACTGTTTTTT. It encodes CASSSRSQQGPREKLFF.

The chain has TRBV19 and TRBJ2-7, with TRBD1 matching 9 bases. This CDR3 spans 14 amino acids. V shed 6 bases, J shed 6 bases, and the junction held 9 bases outside the gene matches. The germline V gene encodes CDR1 LNHDA and CDR2 SQIVND (reference sequence). The CDR3, as DNA: TGTGCCAGTAGCACCGGGACAGGGTATTCCGAGCAGTACTTC. Its translation: CASSTGTGYSEQYF. Full variable domain (outside the CDR3, taken from reference TRBV19 and TRBJ2-7): DGGITQSPKYLFRKEGQNVTLSCEQNLNHDAMYWYRQDPGQGLRLIYYSQIVNDFQKGDIAEGYSVSREKKESFPLTVTSAQKNPTAFYLCASSTGTGYSEQYFGPGTRLTVT.

There are a few counts of this clone. The DNA of the CDR3 is TGTGCCAGCAGCGCCGATCCGGGACGCAGGGTGATCTCTCACTATGGCTACACCTTC. Its translation is CASSADPGRRVISHYGYTF. The chain couples TRBV9 to TRBJ1-2; D might be TRBD1 (5 bases). Trimming took off 3 bases at V and 3 bases at J, with 27 bases between the two ends. Germline CDR1 reads SGDLS; CDR2 reads YYNGEE. The CDR3 is made up of 19 amino acids.

The rearrangement links TRBV5-6 to TRBJ2-7; tentative D call: TRBD2 (5 bases). Germline lookup yields CDR1 SGHDT and CDR2 YYEEEE. V dropped 2 bases and J dropped 1 base, with 7 bases sitting between them. The CDR3 has 13 residues. DNA of the CDR3: TGTGCCAGCAGCTTTCCGGGATCCTACGAGCAGTACTTC. Its protein is CASSFPGSYEQYF.

The chain employs TRBV7-9 and TRBJ1-4; TRBD1 is a possible D gene (6 bases). The CDR3 consists of 14 residues. V was clipped by 1 base and J by 12 bases, with 15 bases between them. Germline loops: CDR1 SEHNR, CDR2 FQNEAQ (reference sequence). The CDR3 coding sequence is TGTGCCAGCAGCTTAGTTTCACAGGGCGAGGAACTGTTTTTT. The encoded protein is CASSLVSQGEELFF.

The V gene is TRBV21-1, the J gene TRBJ1-1. TRBV21-1 is marked as a pseudogene. CDR3 length: 19 amino acids. CDR3 sequence (DNA): TGTGCCAGCAGCAAATCGGTTAGCAGACCCAGACCCCGGAACACTGAAGCTTTCTTT. As protein: CASSKSVSRPRPRNTEAFF.

This chain joins TRBV28 and TRBJ1-2; D unclear. The V gene lost 2 bases and the J gene lost 4 bases, with 17 bases spanning the gap. The germline V gene encodes CDR1 MDHEN and CDR2 SYDVKM. CDR3 length: 16 residues. CDR3: CASSLLRSTALYGYTF. DNA of the CDR3: TGTGCCAGCAGTTTACTTCGGAGTACAGCACTCTATGGCTACACCTTC.

About this clone: A read error may produce the germline difference seen at one junction end. The chain combines TRBV28 with TRBJ2-1; 8 nucleotides match TRBD2. Germline CDR1 MDHEN, CDR2 SYDVKM. The CDR3 contains 13 residues. The CDR3 here is CASTLMTSARAVF. The CDR3 DNA follows: TGTGCCAGCACCCTTATGACTAGCGCTAGAGCAGTCTTC.

The V call is TRBV9, the J call TRBJ2-5, with D possibly being TRBD2 (5 bases). Germline assignment: CDR1 SGDLS and CDR2 YYNGEE. The V end was cut by 0 bases, the J end by 7 bases, with 10 bases between. This CDR3 region has 13 residues. The CDR3, as DNA: TGTGCCAGCAGCGTAGGAGGGCCGGGGACCCAGTACTTC. Translation gives CASSVGGPGTQYF.

This clone was detected only a few times. V is TRBV27 and J is TRBJ1-2; no clear D gene. V was clipped by 7 bases and J by 6 bases, with 24 bases between them. Germline CDR1 and CDR2: MNHEY and SMNVEV (reference sequence). The CDR3 loop spans 16 amino acids. The CDR3 sequence: CASTSGNSFAGNGYTF. CDR3 nucleotide sequence: TGTGCCAGCACCAGTGGGAACTCCTTCGCGGGTAATGGCTACACCTTC.

This clone was recorded a few times. The chain links TRBV7-9 to TRBJ2-7, with TRBD1 matching 8 bases. V trimming: 4 bases; J trimming: 3 bases; junction bases outside the gene matches: 2. Germline V lookup: CDR1 SEHNR, CDR2 FQNEAQ (reference sequence). The CDR3 sequence is 13 residues long. The CDR3 bases are TGTGCCAGCAGCTACGACAGGGGCTACGAGCAGTACTTC. Its translation: CASSYDRGYEQYF.

The gene calls are TRBV4-1 and TRBJ2-5; 8 positions match TRBD2. This CDR3 spans 18 amino acids. The germline CDR1 and CDR2 sequences are MGHRA and YSYEKL. J gave up 2 bases and V 9 bases, and 20 bases lay outside the gene matches. The CDR3 spells CASPPVGSGNGAQETQYF. The CDR3 nucleotides read TGCGCCAGTCCCCCCGTGGGTAGCGGGAATGGGGCACAAGAGACCCAGTACTTC.

The chain joins TRBV18 to TRBJ2-7, with D perhaps being TRBD1 or TRBD2 (5 bases each). The V and J ends lost 5 bases and 2 bases respectively, with 13 bases between them. Germline CDR1 reads KGHSH; CDR2 reads LQKENI. The CDR3 extends over 14 amino acids. CDR3 DNA: TGTGCCAGCTCAGACCGGGACGGGACCTACGAGCAGTACTTC. This encodes CASSDRDGTYEQYF.

The chain employs TRBV6-5 and TRBJ1-4; TRBD1 might be the D (6 bases). Germline assignment: CDR1 MNHEY and CDR2 SVGAGI. Trimming took off 4 bases at V and 4 bases at J, with 13 bases between the two ends. CDR3 size: 15 residues. CDR3 sequence: CASSSDRRVNEKLFF. The CDR3, as DNA: TGTGCCAGCAGTTCCGACAGGCGGGTTAATGAAAAACTGTTTTTT.

The chain couples TRBV6-2 or TRBV6-3 to TRBJ1-3; 7 nucleotides agree with TRBD1. The germline gives CDR1 MNHEY, CDR2 SVGEGT. Trimming cost V 5 bases and J 2 bases; bases outside gene matches: 12. The CDR3 spans 17 residues. The CDR3 DNA follows: TGTGCCAGCAGTCGCAACAGGGGCGCGGGGACTGGAAACACCATATATTTT. Its protein is CASSRNRGAGTGNTIYF.

The rearrangement uses TRBV11-2 and TRBJ1-2; 8 nucleotides align to TRBD1. V lost 3 bases to trimming and J lost 7 bases; unmatched junction nucleotides: 7. The length of the CDR3 is 14 residues. The V gene's germline CDR1 is SGHAT and CDR2 FQNNGV. CDR3 amino acids: CASSFGQGAFGYTF. Here the CDR3 DNA reads TGTGCCAGCAGCTTTGGGCAGGGGGCTTTTGGCTACACCTTC.

The rearrangement uses TRBV9 and TRBJ1-2; D is ambiguous. CDR1 and CDR2 (germline): SGDLS, YYNGEE. CDR3 length equals 12 residues. Deletions cut 1 base from V and 4 bases from J, with 5 bases between. The CDR3 loop reads CASSVMSYGYTF. DNA for the CDR3: TGTGCCAGCAGCGTAATGTCCTATGGCTACACCTTC.

The V gene is TRBV15, the J gene TRBJ1-6, with 11 bases identical to TRBD1. Germline CDR1 reads LNHNV; CDR2 reads YYDKDF (reference sequence). The CDR3 totals 16 residues. Trimming cost V 0 bases and J 8 bases; bases outside gene matches: 3. CDR3 amino acids: CATSRDWDRGDSPLHF. CDR3 DNA sequence: TGTGCCACCAGCAGAGATTGGGACAGGGGGGATTCACCCCTCCACTTT.

The chain recombines TRBV5-6 with TRBJ1-1, with D unresolved. The CDR3 loop spans 11 amino acids. From germline, CDR1 is SGHDT and CDR2 YYEEEE. V was shortened by 3 bases and J by 11 bases, with 11 bases between the two germline ends. CDR3 in amino acids: CASSSYWEAFF. The CDR3 coding sequence is TGTGCCAGCAGCTCTTACTGGGAGGCTTTCTTT.

The CDR3 coding sequence is TGTGCCAGCAGCCGGGACAGGGAGAGTGAAAAACTGTTTTTT. Translating gives CASSRDRESEKLFF. V is TRBV5-5 and J is TRBJ1-4, with 9 bases fitting TRBD1. Germline V CDR1 and CDR2: SGHKS, YYEKEE (reference sequence). The CDR3 covers 14 residues. J gave up 7 bases and V 4 bases, and 5 bases lay outside the gene matches.

V and J are TRBV5-5 and TRBJ2-3; D is unclear. Germline assignment: CDR1 SGHKS and CDR2 YYEKEE (reference sequence). The CDR3 covers 14 residues. The V end was cut by 0 bases, the J end by 0 bases, with 5 bases between. The CDR3 sequence: CASSLGPSTDTQYF. Written as DNA, the CDR3 is TGTGCCAGCAGCTTGGGACCAAGCACAGATACGCAGTATTTT.

The chain carries TRBV28 and TRBJ1-3; no clear D gene. This CDR3 has 12 residues. V lost 7 bases and J 0 bases, leaving 4 bases between the germline ends. The germline CDR1 and CDR2 sequences are MDHEN and SYDVKM. CDR3 DNA sequence: TGTGCCAGCACAAGCTCTGGAAACACCATATATTTT. Translated: CASTSSGNTIYF.

This clone has only one observation. The chain is built from TRBV18 and TRBJ2-7, with D uncertain. The CDR3 contains 15 residues. Germline CDR1 and CDR2: KGHSH and LQKENI. With 5 bases removed from V and 3 bases from J, the gap between germline ends came to 17 bases. The CDR3 DNA is TGTGCCAGCTCAGATGACGGTGGCACCATCTACGAGCAGTACTTC. This translates into CASSDDGGTIYEQYF.

V is TRBV4-1 and J is TRBJ2-7, with TRBD1 matching over 8 bases. V was pared by 2 bases and J by 2 bases, with 5 bases of the junction left unmatched. Germline V gene sequence: CDR1 MGHRA, CDR2 YSYEKL. The CDR3 covers 15 residues. The CDR3 loop reads CASSQSAGGAYEQYF. Here the CDR3 DNA reads TGCGCCAGCAGCCAATCCGCAGGGGGCGCCTACGAGCAGTACTTC.

The gene calls are TRBV28 and TRBJ1-3, with no clear D. The germline V and J ends were trimmed by 3 bases and 0 bases, with 12 bases remaining between them. Per germline, CDR1 MDHEN and CDR2 SYDVKM. The CDR3 is 16 amino acids. DNA for the CDR3: TGTGCCAGCAGTTTCCGGCCCCCGGCCTCTGGAAACACCATATATTTT. Its translation is CASSFRPPASGNTIYF. Combining the CDR3 with reference TRBV28 and TRBJ1-3 gives the whole variable domain DVKVTQSSRYLVKRTGEKVFLECVQDMDHENMFWYRQDPGLGLRLIYFSYDVKMKEKGDIPEGYSVSREKKERFSLILESASTNQTSMYLCASSFRPPASGNTIYFGEGSWLTVV.